Following are 32 T cell receptor beta chains from one sample sequenced in a study of blood T cell repertoires in COVID-19 (dated by TCRdb to the early 2020s). Libraries were built with the immunoSEQ multiplex PCR assay. TCRdb obtained this table from immuneACCESS and retained in-frame rearrangements with V and J assigned. These tables miss some clones; where compared with another copy, unresolved V genes account for less than half of the shortfall, and the remainder is unexplained. The sample table records roughly 150,000 clones; approximately 86% of these occur just once. Jointly, the top ten make up around 5% of the sample. The specimen sequenced was peripheral blood. All receptors derive from a human donor in a cohort sampled during active COVID-19.

The V call is TRBV19, the J call TRBJ2-7; D not resolved. Germline V lookup: CDR1 LNHDA, CDR2 SQIVND (reference sequence). Trimming removed 3 bases at V and 6 bases at J, with 12 bases between. The CDR3 loop spans 13 amino acids. CDR3 nucleotides: TGTGCCAGTAGTATTCCACGGGTTTCCGAGCAGTACTTC. Protein sequence: CASSIPRVSEQYF.

This clone was seen a single time. The sample has other DNA sequences that encode this CDR3 too. The V call is TRBV27, the J call TRBJ2-1; TRBD2 matches at 14 bases. This CDR3 region has 15 residues. The germline CDR1 and CDR2 sequences are MNHEY and SMNVEV (reference sequence). J lost 7 bases, V lost 5 bases, and 4 bases had no gene match. CDR3 sequence (DNA): TGTGCCAGCAGTCTCGGGACTAGCGGGAGTAATGAGCAGTTCTTC. Protein sequence: CASSLGTSGSNEQFF.

Only one count was recorded for this clone. V is TRBV27 and J is TRBJ2-5, with D unresolved. V lost 11 bases, J lost 3 bases, and 4 bases lay in between. CDR1 is MNHEY, CDR2 SMNVEV, per germline (reference sequence). The CDR3 loop spans 9 amino acids. The CDR3 bases are TGTGCCCATGAAGAGACCCAGTACTTC. Translation: CAHEETQYF.

This clone occurred a few times. V usage is TRBV19 and J usage is TRBJ2-1, with D perhaps matching TRBD1 (6 bases). This CDR3 is 16 amino acids long. Germline V gene sequence: CDR1 LNHDA, CDR2 SQIVND (reference sequence). Trimming took off 3 bases at V and 8 bases at J, with 20 bases between the two ends. CDR3 loop: CASSIRQGPLLYEQFF. The CDR3 region has the DNA TGTGCCAGTAGTATTCGGCAGGGGCCCCTTTTGTATGAGCAGTTCTTC. Using reference TRBV19 and TRBJ2-1 for the parts outside the CDR3, the full variable domain is DGGITQSPKYLFRKEGQNVTLSCEQNLNHDAMYWYRQDPGQGLRLIYYSQIVNDFQKGDIAEGYSVSREKKESFPLTVTSAQKNPTAFYLCASSIRQGPLLYEQFFGPGTRLTVL.

CDR3 DNA: TGTGCCAGCAGCATAGCGGGAAGGGAAGACGAGCAGTACTTC. It encodes CASSIAGREDEQYF. The chain recombines TRBV11-2 with TRBJ2-7, with TRBD2 identical over 8 bases. Trimming cost V 5 bases and J 5 bases; bases outside gene matches: 8. Looked up from germline, CDR1 is SGHAT and CDR2 is FQNNGV. CDR3 length: 14 residues.

This clone has only a few counts. This chain links TRBV28 with TRBJ2-2; D not resolved. Germline V gene lookup returns CDR1 MDHEN and CDR2 SYDVKM. The CDR3 is 16 residues long. V lost 6 bases and J 4 bases, leaving 18 bases between the germline ends. CDR3 sequence: CASSPRLTRFTGELFF. In DNA, the CDR3 is TGTGCCAGCAGCCCCCGATTGACGAGGTTCACCGGGGAGCTGTTTTTT.

The V and J genes are TRBV7-3 and TRBJ2-3; 8 nucleotides match TRBD1. The CDR3 extends over 16 amino acids. Germline values: CDR1 SGHTA, CDR2 FQGTGA. Germline trimming cut 5 bases from V and 5 bases from J; bases unmatched to any gene: 12. The CDR3 nucleotides read TGTGCCAGCAGCACCACCGGGACAGGCATGAGAGATACGCAGTATTTT. Its protein is CASSTTGTGMRDTQYF.

The chain couples TRBV7-9 to TRBJ2-7; 8 nucleotides align to TRBD2. The CDR3 runs 14 residues. The junction had 5 bases not matched to a gene; V was cut back by 4 bases and J by 3 bases. Germline CDR1 reads SEHNR; CDR2 reads FQNEAQ (reference sequence). The CDR3 loop is CASSSGGANYEQYF. CDR3 nucleotides: TGTGCCAGCAGCTCCGGGGGGGCCAACTACGAGCAGTACTTC.

This sequence joins TRBV7-8 and TRBJ1-5; possibly TRBD1 for D (5 bases). The V and J ends lost 3 bases and 0 bases respectively, with 12 bases between them. CDR3 size: 16 residues. In germline, CDR1 is SGHVS, CDR2 FQNEAQ. This chain's CDR3 is CASSFRQTYSNQPQHF. For the CDR3, the DNA is TGTGCCAGCAGCTTCAGACAGACTTATAGCAATCAGCCCCAGCATTTT.

About this clone: The junction departs from germline at one end; a sequencing error may be responsible. The chain is built from TRBV27 and TRBJ1-1; D perhaps matches TRBD1 (6 bases). Germline CDR1 is MNHEY and CDR2 is SMNVEV (reference sequence). This CDR3 has 17 amino acids. CDR3 in DNA: TGTGCCAGCAGATTATCAGGGGAGGGGAATAAGAACACTGAAGCTTTCTTT. Protein product: CASRLSGEGNKNTEAFF.

This sequence joins TRBV5-1 and TRBJ2-7, with D perhaps TRBD1 (5 bases). This CDR3 has 16 amino acids. Per germline, CDR1 SGHRS and CDR2 YFSETQ. The V end was cut by 0 bases, the J end by 6 bases, with 19 bases between. DNA for the CDR3: TGCGCCAGCAGCTTGGAACCGACTGCAGCAGGGTTCGAGCAGTACTTC. It is translated as CASSLEPTAAGFEQYF.

The chain has TRBV5-1 and TRBJ2-3; 8 nucleotides match TRBD2. Germline values: CDR1 SGHRS, CDR2 YFSETQ. The CDR3 runs 17 residues. With V trimmed by 2 bases and J by 4 bases, 12 bases remained unmatched. CDR3 DNA: TGCGCCAGCAGCTTCGCCAGGACAGCGGGGGTGGCAGATACGCAGTATTTT. Protein: CASSFARTAGVADTQYF.

The V and J genes are TRBV28 and TRBJ2-1; TRBD1 matches 7 bases. The CDR3 contains 13 residues. The ends lost 11 bases at V and 3 bases at J; junction bases unmatched: 7. In germline, CDR1 is MDHEN, CDR2 SYDVKM. CDR3 coding DNA: TGTGCCCTTGGTGCAGGGGGCTACAATGAGCAGTTCTTC. Amino acid sequence: CALGAGGYNEQFF.

This chain joins TRBV2 and TRBJ1-1, with TRBD1 identical over 9 bases. The V and J ends lost 6 bases and 10 bases, in that order; junction bases with no gene match: 3. Germline V gives CDR1 SNHLY, CDR2 FYNNEI. The CDR3 is made up of 11 amino acids. The CDR3 here is CASRDRGRAFF. The CDR3, as DNA: TGTGCCAGCAGGGACAGGGGAAGAGCTTTCTTT.

This clone has a handful of counts. The chain recombines TRBV27 with TRBJ1-4; 7 bases line up with TRBD1. The trim removed 6 bases at V and 8 bases at J, leaving 9 bases unmatched. The germline CDR1 and CDR2 sequences are MNHEY and SMNVEV (reference sequence). CDR3 length: 14 amino acids. For the CDR3, the DNA is TGTGCCAGCAGCGATCAACTGACAGGGGAAAAACTGTTTTTT. As protein: CASSDQLTGEKLFF. The full variable domain, in which reference TRBV27 and TRBJ1-4 provide the parts outside the CDR3, is EAQVTQNPRYLITVTGKKLTVTCSQNMNHEYMSWYRQDPGLGLRQIYYSMNVEVTDKGDVPEGYKVSRKEKRNFPLILESPSPNQTSLYFCASSDQLTGEKLFFGSGTQLSVL.

V usage is TRBV3-1 (or the pseudogene TRBV3-2) and J usage is TRBJ2-3; D is unclear. With 4 bases removed from V and 4 bases from J, the gap between germline ends came to 9 bases. The CDR3 is made up of 13 amino acids. The germline CDR1 and CDR2 sequences are LGHDT and YNNKEL (reference sequence). Here the CDR3 DNA reads TGTGCCAGCAGCCTTCGACTCGCAGATACGCAGTATTTT. The encoded protein is CASSLRLADTQYF.

The J gene is TRBJ2-3, the V gene TRBV12-2; no check of the table's D call, TRBD2, against the DNA was made. TRBV12-2 is shown as a pseudogene. The CDR3 extends over 15 amino acids. CDR3 loop: CASRTSGSGTDTQYF. The CDR3 DNA follows: TGTGCAAGTCGCACCTCTGGGAGCGGCACAGATACGCAGTATTTT.

The genes are TRBV5-1 and TRBJ1-1; 8 nucleotides align to TRBD1. CDR3 length: 15 amino acids. Per germline, CDR1 SGHRS and CDR2 YFSETQ. The trim removed 3 bases at V and 1 base at J, leaving 5 bases unmatched. The CDR3 DNA is TGCGCCAGCAGCTCCGGGACAGGTACGAACACTGAAGCTTTCTTT. Protein sequence: CASSSGTGTNTEAFF. Filled out from reference TRBV5-1 and TRBJ1-1, the complete variable domain reads KAGVTQTPRYLIKTRGQQVTLSCSPISGHRSVSWYQQTPGQGLQFLFEYFSETQRNKGNFPGRFSGRQFSNSRSEMNVSTLELGDSALYLCASSSGTGTNTEAFFGQGTRLTVV.

The J gene is TRBJ2-5, the V gene TRBV4-1, with unresolved D. Germline V lookup: CDR1 MGHRA, CDR2 YSYEKL. V was trimmed by 1 base and J by 4 bases, leaving 10 bases between them. CDR3 length equals 14 residues. The CDR3: CASSQAHSRETQYF. The CDR3, as DNA: TGCGCCAGCAGCCAAGCCCACAGCAGAGAGACCCAGTACTTC.

The chain couples TRBV19 to TRBJ2-5; a possible D gene is TRBD2 (5 bases). The V gene's germline CDR1 is LNHDA and CDR2 SQIVND (reference sequence). The CDR3 runs to 14 residues. Trimming stripped 3 bases from V and 0 bases from J, with 8 bases between. DNA of the CDR3: TGTGCCAGTAGTATGAGAGGGAACCAAGAGACCCAGTACTTC. Amino acids: CASSMRGNQETQYF.

For this clone: With a much larger clone just one base away, this may be a read error. The chain uses TRBV28 and TRBJ2-7, with D perhaps matching TRBD1 (6 bases). V was clipped by 6 bases and J by 3 bases, with 15 bases between them. Germline values: CDR1 MDHEN, CDR2 SYDVKM. The CDR3 runs 14 residues. CDR3 loop: CASSLGAGVYEQYF. As DNA, the CDR3 is TGTGCCAGCAGCTTAGGGGCAGGGGTCTACGAGCAGTACTTC. The full variable domain, with the rest looked up from reference TRBV28 and TRBJ2-7, is DVKVTQSSRYLVKRTGEKVFLECVQDMDHENMFWYRQDPGLGLRLIYFSYDVKMKEKGDIPEGYSVSREKKERFSLILESASTNQTSMYLCASSLGAGVYEQYFGPGTRLTVT.

The chain carries TRBV19 and TRBJ2-1, with D perhaps TRBD1 (5 bases). Germline CDR1 LNHDA, CDR2 SQIVND (reference sequence). The V gene lost 3 bases and the J gene lost 7 bases, with 10 bases spanning the gap. This CDR3 is 13 amino acids long. The CDR3 coding sequence is TGTGCCAGTAGTATTAGGGGTGGAAATGAGCAGTTCTTC. Translating gives CASSIRGGNEQFF.

The J gene is TRBJ2-3, the V gene TRBV28, with 8 bases lining up with TRBD2. J was trimmed by 4 bases and V by 5 bases; bases with no gene match: 5. This CDR3 comprises 14 residues. Germline values: CDR1 MDHEN, CDR2 SYDVKM. CDR3 nucleotides: TGTGCCAGCAGTATCCCGGGAGGGGCAGATACGCAGTATTTT. Translation: CASSIPGGADTQYF.

The CDR3 protein is CASSQGGLTGELFF. The CDR3 coding sequence is TGTGCCAGCAGCCAAGGGGGACTAACCGGGGAGCTGTTTTTT. The chain is built from TRBV3-1 (or the pseudogene TRBV3-2) and TRBJ2-2, with 7 positions matching TRBD2. The V gene end was trimmed by 1 base and the J gene end by 5 bases; junction bases not matched to a gene: 1. This CDR3 is built from 14 residues. Germline assignment: CDR1 LGHDT and CDR2 YNNKEL (reference sequence).

This clone was recorded only once. The chain recombines TRBV4-1 with TRBJ2-5, with 11 nucleotides matching TRBD2. Germline V gene lookup returns CDR1 MGHRA and CDR2 YSYEKL. There are 18 residues in the CDR3. The V segment lost 5 bases and the J segment 5 bases; nucleotides outside the gene matches: 16. The CDR3 protein is CASSTRQGTLAGVETQYF. The CDR3, as DNA: TGCGCCAGCAGCACCCGACAGGGTACACTAGCGGGAGTTGAGACCCAGTACTTC.

The CDR3 spells CASQPAGGLNTGELFF. The CDR3 DNA sequence: TGTGCCAGTCAGCCAGCGGGGGGCCTTAACACCGGGGAGCTGTTTTTT. The chain employs TRBV9 and TRBJ2-2, with 9 positions matching TRBD2. The CDR3 has 16 residues. CDR1 and CDR2 (germline): SGDLS, YYNGEE. J was trimmed by 2 bases and V by 8 bases; bases with no gene match: 10.

V gene TRBV2 combines with J gene TRBJ2-1, with TRBD2 as a possible D gene (7 bases). Trimming shortened V by 6 bases and J by 1 base, and 13 bases separated the two germline ends. Germline V gives CDR1 SNHLY, CDR2 FYNNEI. The CDR3 consists of 15 residues. This chain's CDR3 is CASRGGPFSYNEQFF. The DNA of the CDR3 is TGTGCCAGCAGGGGGGGGCCGTTTTCCTACAATGAGCAGTTCTTC.

The chain joins TRBV7-6 to TRBJ1-6; no firm D call. Germline V lookup: CDR1 SGHVS, CDR2 FNYEAQ. Trimming removed 6 bases at V and 7 bases at J, with 13 bases between. The CDR3 consists of 14 residues. CDR3 sequence (DNA): TGTGCCAGCAGTCGTGACAACGGAAATTCACCCCTCCACTTT. Protein: CASSRDNGNSPLHF.

The V call is TRBV5-1, the J call TRBJ2-6; 8 bases align to TRBD2. Looked up from germline, CDR1 is SGHRS and CDR2 is YFSETQ. The V gene end was trimmed by 0 bases and the J gene end by 2 bases; junction bases not matched to a gene: 10. The CDR3 sequence is 19 residues long. Here the CDR3 DNA reads TGCGCCAGCAGCTTGGATATCTACGGGGGGGCCACTGGGGCCAACGTCCTGACTTTC. This encodes CASSLDIYGGATGANVLTF.

Only one count was recorded for this clone. This chain links TRBV24-1 with TRBJ2-1, with 10 bases aligning to TRBD2. The CDR3 consists of 14 residues. Germline V CDR1 and CDR2: KGHDR, SFDVKD. V lost 4 bases and J lost 11; bases outside the gene matches: 7. Here the CDR3 DNA reads TGTGCCACCAGTGAAACTGGGACTAGCGCCCAGCAGTTCTTC. It specifies CATSETGTSAQQFF.

This clone was recorded once. The chain recombines TRBV7-2 with TRBJ2-7; 7 bases align to TRBD1. Germline assignment: CDR1 SGHTA and CDR2 FQGNSA. V lost 5 bases to trimming and J lost 9 bases; unmatched junction nucleotides: 16. The CDR3 is made up of 15 amino acids. Here the CDR3 reads CASSIGTATGRGQYF. As DNA, the CDR3 is TGTGCCAGCAGCATCGGGACAGCGACCGGTCGGGGGCAGTACTTC.

The chain links TRBV10-3 to TRBJ2-1, with TRBD1 identical over 7 bases. The germline V gene has CDR1 ENHRY and CDR2 SYGVKD. The length of the CDR3 is 15 residues. V trimming: 3 bases; J trimming: 6 bases; junction bases outside the gene matches: 8. Written as DNA, the CDR3 is TGTGCCATCAGTGAAGGAGACAGGGTCGGCAATGAGCAGTTCTTC. This sequence encodes CAISEGDRVGNEQFF.